This T cell receptor beta chain derives from a study of blood T cell repertoires in COVID-19. This CDR3 is 12 amino acids long. Germline assignment: CDR1 WNHNN and CDR2 SYGVQD (reference sequence). Trimming took 10 bases from V and 4 from J; bases not matched to a gene: 7. Assay used: immunoSEQ multiplex PCR; TCRdb lists only in-frame clones, some missing. The data contain under 500,000 clones, around 89% of them singletons. The clonotype was recovered from a woman aged 25 to 39 with acute or convalescent COVID-19. This rearrangement joins TRBV10-1 to TRBJ2-7; TRBD2 aligns across 7 bases. The sequenced sample consisted of peripheral blood. The CDR3 loop is CANRLAAYEQYF. The CDR3 DNA sequence: TGCGCCAACCGACTAGCCGCATACGAGCAGTACTTC.